The 3 T cell receptor beta chains given below trace back to one sample, sequenced in a study of cytomegalovirus exposure and HLA in healthy donors. The PCR contained 60 Vbeta and 13 Jbeta primers. Profiling relied on immunoSEQ multiplex PCR, and the TCRdb table lists in-frame clones only, not all of them. The table includes 95,000 to 150,000 clones, 70% to 85% detected once. Material: PBMCs. The receptors shown here come from a man in his late teens or twenties in good health and CMV-seropositive.

The chain carries TRBV6-1 and TRBJ1-1, with D hard to call. The V end was cut by 1 base, the J end by 7 bases, with 16 bases between. Germline CDR1 and CDR2: MNHNS and SASEGT. This CDR3 is built from 15 residues. The CDR3, as DNA: TGTGCCAGCAGTGAAGTTATAGGCTGGGCCAATGAAGCTTTCTTT. It translates to CASSEVIGWANEAFF.

The rearrangement uses TRBV4-1 and TRBJ2-7, with D hard to call. CDR1 and CDR2 (germline): MGHRA, YSYEKL. The V end was cut by 1 base, the J end by 7 bases, with 11 bases between. CDR3 length: 13 amino acids. Written as DNA, the CDR3 is TGCGCCAGCAGCCAAGGCACCTGGCGGGAGCAGTACTTC. This codes for CASSQGTWREQYF.

This clone appeared a single time. The chain uses TRBV6-6 and TRBJ2-1; D is perhaps TRBD1 (6 bases). Looked up from germline, CDR1 is MNHNY and CDR2 is SVGAGI (reference sequence). The CDR3 runs to 16 residues. Trimming took off 0 bases at V and 7 bases at J, with 16 bases between the two ends. The CDR3 loop reads CASSYSGDRRLNEQFF. CDR3 coding DNA: TGTGCCAGCAGTTACTCAGGAGACAGGCGTCTGAATGAGCAGTTCTTC.